The clone carrying this T cell receptor beta chain was seen a handful of times. The antigen is not known. There were at least 6 micrograms of total RNA extracted from every sample. This entry comes from a study of blood T cells in healthy people across ages. A sample-barcoded 5' primer and a J-beta primer mix were used in a second PCR of roughly 7 to 11 cycles. Carrying 12 random nucleotides, a template-switch adaptor labeled each individual cDNA molecule. TCRdb reanalysed the 5' RACE reads using MiXCR and keeps one entry per CDR3 protein. The repertoire holds approximately 730,000 distinct CDR3 sequences, around 46% seen once, with more than 20% in the top ten. Study results and limitations: Among T cells, TCR beta diversity per million cells dropped roughly linearly as age rose. Diversity of TCR beta correlated strongly with naive T cell percentage.

V shed 5 bases and J 10 bases; nucleotides not matched to a gene: 12. There are 16 residues in the CDR3. CDR1 KGHDR and CDR2 SFDVKD come from the germline V gene. The rearrangement joins TRBV24-1 to TRBJ2-1; 11 nucleotides align to TRBD2. The TCR sequence derives from a woman aged 55-70 years in good health. The specimen sequenced was blood. The CDR3 here is CATSGSGTSGLAEQFF. CDR3 sequence (DNA): TGTGCCACCAGTGGTTCCGGGACTAGCGGCCTCGCGGAGCAGTTCTTC.